This T cell receptor (beta chain) comes out of a study of cytomegalovirus exposure and HLA in healthy donors. The overall study: The roughly 100 million unique TCR beta sequences, from some 170 million T cells, were found by an earlier analysis. Whole-study results and caveats: There were some V segments, including TRBV6-2 and TRBV6-3, excluded as indistinguishable. TCR beta V segments were, for the most part, productive about 87% or about 30% of the time in an earlier analysis.

Germline CDR1 SGHRS, CDR2 YFSETQ. J was trimmed by 8 bases and V by 2 bases; bases with no gene match: 16. This CDR3 spans 17 amino acids. Donors showed nominal health when sampled, although they likely had unrecorded immune exposures. Details on this clone: Its target is not known.

Primers for the PCR totalled 60 Vbeta and 13 Jbeta. This table comes from immunoSEQ multiplex PCR, and its TCRdb copy is limited to in-frame clones, with some not included. The sample consists of around 170,000 clones, approximately 81% of them appearing once. The rearrangement joins TRBV5-1 to TRBJ2-1, with 7 bases identical to TRBD2. This receptor was obtained from a man in his fifties or sixties in good health and CMV-seropositive. Sequenced input: PBMCs. The CDR3 bases are TGCGCCAGCAGCTTTGGGTCGCGGGAGCTAGCTGGGGATGAGCAGTTCTTC. This encodes CASSFGSRELAGDEQFF.